The 31 T cell receptor beta chains below all came from one sample that was sequenced in a study of Graves' ophthalmopathy and Graves' hyperthyroidism (dated by TCRdb to 2017 to 2018). Sequencer: Illumina HiSeq 2000. TCR beta CDR3 regions were amplified from RNA transcripts for repertoire sequencing. HTBI primers and the Qiagen OneStep RT-PCR kit were used in a first-round RT-PCR, which was followed by a second-round multiplex PCR, size selection and purification. TCRdb handled the public reads itself, with Q25 trimming in fastp and clone calling in MiXCR, and kept productive beta chains. Every entry covers one CDR3 protein and lists the most common genes and DNA from its rows. In this sample the table shows about 1.1 million distinct CDR3 sequences, approximately 35% of which occur a single time. The top ten constitute over 8.5% of the sample. Sequenced material: peripheral blood or thyroid tissue (not recorded which). These receptors were obtained from an adult man with Graves' hyperthyroidism.

This clonotype showed up many times. This chain uses TRBV7-9 with TRBJ2-7; D gene unclear. The length of the CDR3 is 14 residues. The V end lost 1 base, the J end lost 6 bases, and 13 bases lay between the germline ends. CDR1 is SEHNR, CDR2 FQNEAQ, per germline (reference sequence). The CDR3 protein is CASSLDPHSVEQYF. CDR3 nucleotide sequence: TGTGCCAGCAGCTTAGACCCCCACAGTGTCGAGCAGTACTTC. The variable domain in full, completed from reference TRBV7-9 and TRBJ2-7, reads DTGVSQNPRHKITKRGQNVTFRCDPISEHNRLYWYRQTLGQGPEFLTYFQNEAQLEKSRLLSDRFSAERPKGSFSTLEIQRTEQGDSAMYLCASSLDPHSVEQYFGPGTRLTVT.

The chain is built from TRBV5-6 and TRBJ1-5; a possible D gene is TRBD1 (5 bases). Looked up from germline, CDR1 is SGHDT and CDR2 is YYEEEE. The CDR3 runs to 17 residues. The V end lost 1 base, the J end lost 0 bases, and 14 bases lay between the germline ends. CDR3 in amino acids: CASSLWGRVYSNQPQHF. Written as DNA, the CDR3 is TGTGCCAGCAGCTTGTGGGGCAGGGTGTATAGCAATCAGCCCCAGCATTTT.

The chain recombines TRBV20-1 with TRBJ1-5; D perhaps matches TRBD1 (5 bases). CDR1 and CDR2 from the germline V gene are DFQATT and SNEGSKA (reference sequence). This CDR3 is 18 amino acids long. V dropped 4 bases and J dropped 4 bases, with 26 bases sitting between them. CDR3: CSAIGAVVRGQKNQPQHF. CDR3 bases: TGCAGTGCTATTGGGGCGGTTGTTAGGGGCCAAAAAAATCAGCCCCAGCATTTT.

A word on this clonotype: Likely a read error: the CDR3 ends without its conserved phenylalanine or tryptophan. The DNA is left out, because the CDR3 cannot be placed on it with certainty; the CDR3 is given as TCRdb lists it. The chain carries TRBV5-1 and TRBJ2-6; the table's D gene call, TRBD1, was not cross checked with the DNA. Counting both end residues, the CDR3 totals 10 amino acids. Looked up from germline, CDR1 is SGHRS and CDR2 is YFSETQ. The CDR3 sequence: CASSSATGGA.

Many counts were recorded for this clonotype. This chain uses TRBV20-1 with TRBJ1-2; D might be TRBD1 (5 bases). From germline, CDR1 is DFQATT and CDR2 SNEGSKA (reference sequence). CDR3 length equals 13 residues. V lost 7 bases, J lost 8 bases, and 20 bases lay in between. The CDR3 loop is CSVREGWAKGYTF. CDR3 bases: TGCAGTGTCAGAGAGGGGTGGGCCAAGGGCTACACCTTC.

The rearrangement joins TRBV2 to TRBJ1-5, with 7 positions matching TRBD1. Germline CDR1 is SNHLY and CDR2 is FYNNEI. CDR3 length: 12 amino acids. The V gene end was trimmed by 4 bases and the J gene end by 15 bases; junction bases not matched to a gene: 9. The CDR3 loop reads CASSGSQGDRHF. The DNA for the CDR3 is TGTGCCAGCAGTGGAAGCCAGGGGGATCGGCATTTT. The full variable domain, with the rest looked up from reference TRBV2 and TRBJ1-5, is EPEVTQTPSHQVTQMGQEVILRCVPISNHLYFYWYRQILGQKVEFLVSFYNNEISEKSEIFDDQFSVERPDGSNFTLKIRSTKLEDSAMYFCASSGSQGDRHFGDGTRLSIL.

In its sample, this clonotype was seen a few times. The genes are TRBV29-1 and TRBJ1-2; the D gene is possibly TRBD1 (5 bases). Per the germline V gene, CDR1 is SQVTM and CDR2 is ANQGSEA. The length of the CDR3 is 14 residues. Trimming cost V 6 bases and J 4 bases, with 18 bases left between them. CDR3 sequence reads: CSVYQSGVTYGYTF. CDR3 DNA sequence: TGCAGCGTGTACCAATCGGGGGTAACCTATGGCTACACCTTC.

This clonotype was counted many times. This sequence joins TRBV9 and TRBJ1-4; TRBD1 might be the D (5 bases). Germline values: CDR1 SGDLS, CDR2 YYNGEE. Between the trimmed V and J ends, which lost 4 bases and 5 bases, there was a span of 12 bases. The CDR3 is 14 residues long. CDR3 DNA sequence: TGTGCCAGCAGCCCCTCCTCAGGGAATGAAAAACTGTTTTTT. Protein sequence: CASSPSSGNEKLFF.

This clonotype was observed at least ten times. V and J are TRBV20-1 and TRBJ2-7; 12 nucleotides match TRBD1. J gave up 2 bases and V 4 bases, and 3 bases lay outside the gene matches. From germline, CDR1 is DFQATT and CDR2 SNEGSKA (reference sequence). There are 14 residues in the CDR3. As DNA, the CDR3 is TGCAGTGCTATCCGGGACAGGGGGCCCTACGAGCAGTACTTC. Protein product: CSAIRDRGPYEQYF.

Turning to this clonotype: A much larger clone is a single base away; this may be a read error. The V and J genes are TRBV20-1 and TRBJ1-2; the D gene is possibly TRBD1 (6 bases). This CDR3 has 14 residues. Per germline, CDR1 DFQATT and CDR2 SNEGSKA (reference sequence). Trimming left V 1 base short and J 6 bases short, with 15 bases between. The CDR3 sequence: CSARAAQGTHGYTF. CDR3 coding DNA: TGCAGTGCTAGAGCAGCCCAGGGGACTCATGGCTACACCTTC.

Turning to this clonotype: A much larger clone sits a single nucleotide away, making a read error possible. The chain has TRBV9 and TRBJ1-2; TRBD1 might be the D (5 bases). Per germline, CDR1 SGDLS and CDR2 YYNGEE. With 0 bases removed from V and 8 bases from J, the gap between germline ends came to 14 bases. The CDR3 totals 14 residues. The CDR3 spells CASSVALRAGGYTF. DNA of the CDR3: TGTGCCAGCAGCGTAGCTCTCCGGGCAGGGGGCTACACCTTC.

This chain connects TRBV14 to TRBJ1-1, with 9 bases lining up with TRBD1. The CDR3 extends over 15 amino acids. V trimming: 4 bases; J trimming: 6 bases; junction bases outside the gene matches: 9. In germline, CDR1 is SGHDN, CDR2 FVKESK. The CDR3, as DNA: TGTGCCAGCAGCCCCGGGACAGGGAGTATTGCTGAAGCTTTCTTT. It codes for CASSPGTGSIAEAFF.

The chain combines TRBV25-1 with TRBJ1-6, with a tentative D call TRBD1 (5 bases). This CDR3 has 15 residues. Trimming took off 5 bases at V and 9 bases at J, with 17 bases between the two ends. In germline, CDR1 is MGHDK, CDR2 SYGVNS. For the CDR3, the DNA is TGTGCCAGCAGTCCCCCCTACCCTGGGGGTTCACCCCTCCACTTT. Protein: CASSPPYPGGSPLHF.

The gene calls are TRBV10-2 and TRBJ2-7; 14 bases agree with TRBD2. The CDR3 is 17 residues long. With 6 bases clipped from V and 1 base from J, the junction kept 8 bases outside the gene matches. Germline V gives CDR1 WSHSY, CDR2 SAAADI. As DNA, the CDR3 is TGCGCCAGCAGCGGGACTAGCGGGAGAGGGGTATCCTACGAGCAGTACTTC. This gives the protein CASSGTSGRGVSYEQYF.

This clonotype has ten or more counts. In DNA, the CDR3 is TGTGCCATCAGGGAGGCCGGGGAGAGTCAGCCCCAGCATTTT. Residues: CAIREAGESQPQHF. The chain employs TRBV10-3 and TRBJ1-5; D is uncertain. V shed 6 bases and J shed 6 bases, with 15 bases lying between them. The CDR3 covers 14 residues. Per germline, CDR1 ENHRY and CDR2 SYGVKD.

A word on this clonotype: Since a much larger clone is just one base distant, this may be a read error. The chain has TRBV11-2 and TRBJ2-7, with D unresolved. Per the germline V gene, CDR1 is SGHAT and CDR2 is FQNNGV. The CDR3 contains 15 residues. Trimming stripped 5 bases from V and 2 bases from J, with 16 bases between. CDR3 protein: CASSLIPDPTYEQYF. In nucleotides, the CDR3 is TGTGCCAGCAGCCTTATCCCAGACCCCACCTACGAGCAGTACTTC.

In regard to this clonotype: A read error may be the cause here, since a much bigger clone is one base away. The V gene is TRBV9, the J gene TRBJ1-3, with no clear D. The V gene's germline CDR1 is SGDLS and CDR2 YYNGEE. This CDR3 spans 13 amino acids. In DNA form, the CDR3 reads TGTGCCAGCAGCGTAGGAACTGGAGACACCATATATTTT. Its translation: CASSVGTGDTIYF.

The chain links TRBV2 to TRBJ1-3, with D unresolved. Deletions cut 3 bases from V and 4 bases from J, with 7 bases between. CDR1 is SNHLY and CDR2 is FYNNEI in the germline V gene. This CDR3 has 13 residues. CDR3 DNA: TGTGCCAGCAGTGACCTAAGGGGAAACACCATATATTTT. Its translation is CASSDLRGNTIYF.

This clonotype has ten or more counts. The V call is TRBV10-3, the J call TRBJ1-4; no firm D call. This CDR3 spans 14 amino acids. Germline V CDR1 and CDR2: ENHRY, SYGVKD. The ends were cut back, 6 bases at V and 7 bases at J, with 15 bases in the middle. CDR3 sequence (DNA): TGTGCCATCAGCCGGGCCCCAGAGCTTGAAAAACTGTTTTTT. Its protein product is CAISRAPELEKLFF.

Remarks on this clonotype: This may be a read error, as it is one base from a much larger clone. V usage is TRBV7-8 and J usage is TRBJ1-4; the match to TRBD1 covers 8 bases. Trimming at V came to 6 bases and at J to 2 bases, leaving 5 bases not matched to a gene. The CDR3 has 15 amino acids. Per germline, CDR1 SGHVS and CDR2 FQNEAQ. The CDR3 nucleotides read TGTGCCAGCAGGTATCCAGGGGGCACTAATGAAAAACTGTTTTTT. As protein: CASRYPGGTNEKLFF.

This clonotype was counted a single time. The chain recombines TRBV20-1 with TRBJ1-1, with D tentatively TRBD1 (5 bases). V was trimmed by 6 bases and J by 2 bases, leaving 10 bases between them. Germline-derived CDR1 and CDR2 are DFQATT and SNEGSKA (reference sequence). CDR3 size: 12 residues. The CDR3 DNA reads TGCAGTGCGCCCAGGGCAAACACTGAAGCTTTCTTT. Amino acids: CSAPRANTEAFF.

This clonotype was recorded at least ten times. The genes are TRBV29-1 and TRBJ2-7; no clear D. This CDR3 spans 12 amino acids. V shed 2 bases and J shed 3 bases, with 8 bases lying between them. Germline assignment: CDR1 SQVTM and CDR2 ANQGSEA. The CDR3 bases are TGCAGCGTTGAATTTTCCAGCTACGAGCAGTACTTC. This encodes CSVEFSSYEQYF.

The chain has TRBV7-9 and TRBJ2-7, with D maybe TRBD1 (7 bases). Trimming removed 7 bases at V and 2 bases at J, with 15 bases between. There are 14 residues in the CDR3. Germline CDR1 and CDR2: SEHNR and FQNEAQ (reference sequence). CDR3 protein: CASTPSRGAYEQYF. CDR3 DNA sequence: TGTGCCAGCACTCCGTCCAGGGGGGCCTACGAGCAGTACTTC.

A word on this clonotype: Sequence at one end of the junction differs from germline and may be a read error. The CDR3 sequence: CVSSLTAGNYGYTF. The CDR3 DNA sequence: TGCGTCAGCAGCTTAACAGCCGGGAACTATGGCTACACCTTC. The V and J genes are TRBV5-1 and TRBJ1-2; D is unresolved. The CDR3 contains 14 residues. Per germline, CDR1 SGHRS and CDR2 YFSETQ.

This clonotype was seen a handful of times. The rearrangement joins TRBV7-9 to TRBJ2-7, with TRBD2 as a possible D gene (5 bases). The CDR3 is made up of 14 amino acids. CDR1 is SEHNR, CDR2 FQNEAQ, per germline (reference sequence). V lost 6 bases and J lost 2, with 14 bases in between. The CDR3 loop reads CASSSGAVTYEQYF. The DNA of the CDR3 is TGTGCCAGCAGTAGTGGAGCGGTGACCTACGAGCAGTACTTC.

Comment on this clonotype: Germline and junction disagree at one end, which may indicate a read error. The gene calls are TRBV10-3 and TRBJ2-7, with TRBD2 identical over 8 bases. CDR1 and CDR2 from the germline V gene are ENHRY and SYGVKD. The CDR3 totals 15 residues. The CDR3 reads CASSRGGTFSYEQYF. CDR3 bases: TGTGCCAGCAGTCGGGGGGGGACTTTCTCCTACGAGCAGTACTTC.

This chain joins TRBV4-1 and TRBJ1-5, with a tentative D call TRBD1 (5 bases). The germline V and J ends were trimmed by 4 bases and 0 bases, with 16 bases remaining between them. The CDR3 covers 17 residues. The germline V gene encodes CDR1 MGHRA and CDR2 YSYEKL. The CDR3 DNA reads as TGCGCCAGCAGCCTATTTCACGGTGGGGGTAGCAATCAGCCCCAGCATTTT. Translating it yields CASSLFHGGGSNQPQHF.

The gene calls are TRBV29-1 and TRBJ1-1; maybe TRBD1 (5 bases). This CDR3 spans 13 amino acids. With 4 bases removed from V and 0 bases from J, the gap between germline ends came to 9 bases. Germline loops: CDR1 SQVTM, CDR2 ANQGSEA. This chain's CDR3 is CSVVPGLNTEAFF. CDR3 sequence (DNA): TGCAGCGTTGTACCAGGGCTGAACACTGAAGCTTTCTTT.

This clonotype was observed at least ten times. The rearrangement uses TRBV20-1 and TRBJ2-5, with 12 bases fitting TRBD2. The CDR3 totals 16 residues. V dropped 3 bases and J dropped 0; count of bases not matched to a gene: 5. The germline CDR1 and CDR2 sequences are DFQATT and SNEGSKA (reference sequence). CDR3 nucleotides: TGCAGTGCTAGGCAAACTAGCGGGGGGCACCAAGAGACCCAGTACTTC. It codes for CSARQTSGGHQETQYF.

This clonotype came up a few times. This chain connects TRBV4-1 to TRBJ1-5; D is uncertain. The ends were cut back, 0 bases at V and 1 base at J, with 7 bases in the middle. CDR3 size: 15 residues. In germline, CDR1 is MGHRA, CDR2 YSYEKL. CDR3 region: CASSQDRQSNQPQHF. The CDR3 DNA is TGCGCCAGCAGCCAAGATCGACAAAGCAATCAGCCCCAGCATTTT.

This chain uses TRBV29-1 with TRBJ2-7, with D possibly being TRBD1 (7 bases). The V end was cut by 6 bases, the J end by 2 bases, with 17 bases between. This CDR3 comprises 14 residues. Germline assignment: CDR1 SQVTM and CDR2 ANQGSEA. The CDR3 spells CSVRTGGFAYEQYF. The CDR3 DNA sequence: TGCAGCGTCAGGACAGGAGGGTTCGCCTACGAGCAGTACTTC.